The 13 T cell receptor beta chains given below trace back to one sample, sequenced in a study of blood T cells in healthy people across ages. Using a J-beta primer mix together with a sample-barcoded 5' primer, a second PCR was run for about 6 to 12 cycles. TCRdb re-derived calls from the 5' RACE reads in MiXCR, one entry per CDR3 protein. The sample lists over a million distinct CDR3 sequences; around two fifths were seen once. The sample was blood. Receptor source: a woman aged 18-29 years in good health.

The V call is TRBV9, the J call TRBJ2-7, with D perhaps assigned TRBD1 or TRBD2 (7 bases each). The CDR3 length is 14 residues. Germline loops: CDR1 SGDLS, CDR2 YYNGEE. V gave up 0 bases and J gave up 9 bases, with 16 bases separating them. In DNA form, the CDR3 reads TGTGCCAGCAGCGTAGGGTTTGACAGGGAGGGGCAGTACTTC. It codes for CASSVGFDREGQYF.

The rearrangement links TRBV7-8 to TRBJ2-7, with 9 bases identical to TRBD1. V was pared by 1 base and J by 3 bases, with 10 bases of the junction left unmatched. The CDR3 is made up of 17 amino acids. CDR1 and CDR2 (germline): SGHVS, FQNEAQ. The CDR3 coding sequence is TGTGCCAGCAGCTTAGTAAGCTACGGGACAGGGAACTACGAGCAGTACTTC. Translation: CASSLVSYGTGNYEQYF.

J is TRBJ2-1 and V is TRBV20-1; D is uncertain. Germline loops: CDR1 DFQATT, CDR2 SNEGSKA (reference sequence). V lost 3 bases to trimming and J lost 5 bases, with 17 bases between them. The length of the CDR3 is 15 residues. The CDR3 DNA is TGCAGTGCTAGTACGATACGGACGTTTAACAATGAGCAGTTCTTC. This gives the protein CSASTIRTFNNEQFF.

This clonotype was seen a handful of times. The chain employs TRBV4-1 and TRBJ2-3; D call uncertain. The germline CDR1 and CDR2 sequences are MGHRA and YSYEKL. Trimming removed 3 bases at V and 0 bases at J, with 13 bases between. CDR3 length: 16 residues. The CDR3 protein is CASSQLADTSTDTQYF. The DNA of the CDR3 is TGCGCCAGCAGCCAGCTGGCCGACACTAGCACAGATACGCAGTATTTT.

The gene calls are TRBV5-6 and TRBJ2-5, with TRBD2 matching 10 bases. Trimming removed 1 base from V and 2 bases from J; junction bases left unmatched: 2. Germline CDR1 is SGHDT and CDR2 is YYEEEE. The CDR3 spans 15 residues. This CDR3 reads CASSLTSGEQETQYF. DNA of the CDR3: TGTGCCAGCAGCTTGACTAGCGGGGAACAAGAGACCCAGTACTTC.

The chain combines TRBV9 with TRBJ2-3; no firm D call. Germline V gene data show CDR1 as SGDLS and CDR2 as YYNGEE. The CDR3 loop spans 14 amino acids. V was cut by 0 bases and J by 8 bases, with 13 bases left in between. DNA of the CDR3: TGTGCCAGCAGCGTAGAACCTGGCTTAGGTACGCAGTATTTT. As protein: CASSVEPGLGTQYF.

This clonotype was seen more than once but under ten times. The chain is built from TRBV9 and TRBJ2-1; 10 bases are a match to TRBD2. CDR1 and CDR2 (germline): SGDLS, YYNGEE. J was trimmed by 3 bases and V by 3 bases; bases with no gene match: 3. CDR3 size: 15 residues. DNA for the CDR3: TGTGCCAGCAGCGCCACTAGCGGGATCTACAATGAGCAGTTCTTC. Translated, it gives CASSATSGIYNEQFF. The complete variable domain, with remaining parts taken from reference TRBV9 and TRBJ2-1, reads DSGVTQTPKHLITATGQRVTLRCSPRSGDLSVYWYQQSLDQGLQFLIQYYNGEERAKGNILERFSAQQFPDLHSELNLSSLELGDSALYFCASSATSGIYNEQFFGPGTRLTVL.

In its sample, this clonotype was seen a few times. The rearrangement joins TRBV4-1 to TRBJ2-5; 7 bases align to TRBD1. The germline V gene has CDR1 MGHRA and CDR2 YSYEKL. The CDR3 has 18 residues. V shed 0 bases, J shed 2 bases, and the junction held 12 bases outside the gene matches. The CDR3 protein is CASSQDRKITQGQETQYF. The CDR3 region has the DNA TGCGCCAGCAGCCAAGACCGTAAAATCACACAGGGGCAAGAGACCCAGTACTTC.

The V gene is TRBV3-1, the J gene TRBJ2-7; TRBD2 is a possible D gene (5 bases). The DNA matches TRBJ2-5 better at its end, which makes the J call doubtful. Germline V gene data show CDR1 as LGHDT and CDR2 as YNNKEL (reference sequence). The CDR3 totals 13 residues. CDR3 loop: CASSRQEAETQYF. In DNA, the CDR3 is TGTGCCAGCAGTCGGCAGGAGGCGGAGACCCAGTACTTC.

This clonotype was found a few times. The J gene is TRBJ2-4, the V gene TRBV6-1; either TRBD1 or TRBD2 may fit D (5 bases each). The CDR3 is 12 amino acids. CDR1 MNHNS and CDR2 SASEGT come from the germline V gene. Trimming removed 0 bases from V and 14 bases from J, with 11 bases in between. The CDR3 nucleotides are TGTGCCAGCAGTGAAGCTGACGGGGCCGAGTACTTC. This encodes CASSEADGAEYF.

The chain is built from TRBV5-1 and TRBJ2-3, with 7 nucleotides matching TRBD2. The CDR3 contains 17 residues. In germline, CDR1 is SGHRS, CDR2 YFSETQ. The J segment lost 0 bases and the V segment lost 0 bases, leaving 7 bases of the junction unmatched. The CDR3 region is CASSLASGASSTDTQYF. The CDR3 DNA is TGCGCCAGCAGCTTGGCGAGCGGGGCGTCTAGCACAGATACGCAGTATTTT.

The CDR3 nucleotides read TGTGCCAGCAGCCAAGGGCTCCTCCAAGAGCAGTACTTC. Its translation: CASSQGLLQEQYF. V and J are TRBV14 and TRBJ2-7; D gene uncertain. The germline CDR1 and CDR2 sequences are SGHDN and FVKESK. The CDR3 spans 13 residues. Trimming took off 1 base at V and 7 bases at J, with 11 bases between the two ends.

The chain uses TRBV6-5 and TRBJ2-7; 8 nucleotides line up with TRBD1. The CDR3 has 14 residues. V dropped 5 bases and J dropped 7; count of bases not matched to a gene: 10. Germline assignment: CDR1 MNHEY and CDR2 SVGAGI. The CDR3 nucleotides read TGTGCCAGCAGTGCGGGACAGGCCCCGTGGGAGCAGTACTTC. Its translation is CASSAGQAPWEQYF.